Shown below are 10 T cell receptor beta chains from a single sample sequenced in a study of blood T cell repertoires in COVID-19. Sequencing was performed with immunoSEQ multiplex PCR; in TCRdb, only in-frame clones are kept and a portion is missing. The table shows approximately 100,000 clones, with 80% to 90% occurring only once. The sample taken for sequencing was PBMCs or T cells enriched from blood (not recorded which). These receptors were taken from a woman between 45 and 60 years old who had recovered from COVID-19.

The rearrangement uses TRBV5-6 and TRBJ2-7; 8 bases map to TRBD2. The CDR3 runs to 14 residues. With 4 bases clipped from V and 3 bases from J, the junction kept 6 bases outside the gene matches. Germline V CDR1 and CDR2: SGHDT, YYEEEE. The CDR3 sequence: CASSRGGGNYEQYF. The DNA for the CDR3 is TGTGCCAGCAGCCGGGGGGGAGGAAACTACGAGCAGTACTTC.

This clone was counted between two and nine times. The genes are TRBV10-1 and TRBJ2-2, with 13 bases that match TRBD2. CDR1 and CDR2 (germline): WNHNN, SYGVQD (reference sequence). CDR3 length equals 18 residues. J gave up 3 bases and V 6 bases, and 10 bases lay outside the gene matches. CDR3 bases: TGCGCCAGCAGCCCAAGCACTAGCGGGAGGGTCGACACCGGGGAGCTGTTTTTT. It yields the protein CASSPSTSGRVDTGELFF.

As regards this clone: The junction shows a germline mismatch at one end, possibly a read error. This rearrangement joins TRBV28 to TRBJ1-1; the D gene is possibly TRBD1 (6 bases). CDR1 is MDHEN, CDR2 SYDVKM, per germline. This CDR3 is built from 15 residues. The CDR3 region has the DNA TGTGCCAGCAGTTTGAGACGCCAGGGGATGTCTGAAACTTTCTTT. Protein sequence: CASSLRRQGMSETFF.

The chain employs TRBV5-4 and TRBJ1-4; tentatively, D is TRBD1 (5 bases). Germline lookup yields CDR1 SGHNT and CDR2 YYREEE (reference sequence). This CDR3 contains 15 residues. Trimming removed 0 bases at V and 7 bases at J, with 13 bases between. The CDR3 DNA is TGTGCCAGCAGCTTGGATGGCAGGGTTACTGAAAAACTGTTTTTT. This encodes CASSLDGRVTEKLFF.

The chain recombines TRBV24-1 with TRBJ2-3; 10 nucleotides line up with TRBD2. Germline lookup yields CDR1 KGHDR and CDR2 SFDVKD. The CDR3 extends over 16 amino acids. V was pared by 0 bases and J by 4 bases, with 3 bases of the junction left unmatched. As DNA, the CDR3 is TGTGCCACCAGTGATTTGTCTAGCGGGAGCCCAGATACGCAGTATTTT. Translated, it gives CATSDLSSGSPDTQYF.

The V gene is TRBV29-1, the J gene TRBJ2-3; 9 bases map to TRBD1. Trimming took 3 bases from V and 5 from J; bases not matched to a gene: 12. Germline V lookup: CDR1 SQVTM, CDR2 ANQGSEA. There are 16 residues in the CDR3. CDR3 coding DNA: TGCAGCGTTGACCCACAGGGGGCCCGCAGGGGAGATACGCAGTATTTT. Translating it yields CSVDPQGARRGDTQYF.

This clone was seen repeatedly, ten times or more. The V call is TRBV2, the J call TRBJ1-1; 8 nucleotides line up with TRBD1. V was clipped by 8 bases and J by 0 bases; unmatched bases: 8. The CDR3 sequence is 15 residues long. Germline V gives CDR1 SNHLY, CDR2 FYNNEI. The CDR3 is CASLLTGAVNTEAFF. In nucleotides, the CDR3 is TGTGCCAGCTTATTGACAGGGGCTGTGAACACTGAAGCTTTCTTT. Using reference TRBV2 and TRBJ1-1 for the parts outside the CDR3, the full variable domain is EPEVTQTPSHQVTQMGQEVILRCVPISNHLYFYWYRQILGQKVEFLVSFYNNEISEKSEIFDDQFSVERPDGSNFTLKIRSTKLEDSAMYFCASLLTGAVNTEAFFGQGTRLTVV.

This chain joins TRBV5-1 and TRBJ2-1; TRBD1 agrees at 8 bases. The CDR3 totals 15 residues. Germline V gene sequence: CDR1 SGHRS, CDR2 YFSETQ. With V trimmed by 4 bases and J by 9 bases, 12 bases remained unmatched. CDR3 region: CASSVSGTGLGEQFF. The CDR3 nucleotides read TGCGCCAGCAGCGTGTCCGGGACAGGTCTTGGTGAGCAGTTCTTC.

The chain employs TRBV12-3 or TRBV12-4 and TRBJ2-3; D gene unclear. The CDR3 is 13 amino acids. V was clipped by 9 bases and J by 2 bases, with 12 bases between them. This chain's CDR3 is CASFETSTDTQYF. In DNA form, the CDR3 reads TGTGCCAGTTTTGAGACTTCCACAGATACGCAGTATTTT.

CDR3 protein: CASSPRAPDIQYF. In DNA form, the CDR3 reads TGTGCCAGCAGCCCCAGGGCGCCAGACATTCAGTACTTC. The chain has TRBV12-3 or TRBV12-4 and TRBJ2-4; D may be TRBD1 (5 bases). V gave up 6 bases and J gave up 8 bases, with 14 bases separating them. The CDR3 is 13 residues long.